These 27 T cell receptor beta chains were all obtained from the same sample, sequenced in a study of OX40 agonist ivuxolimab in advanced cancers. Here immunoSEQ multiplex PCR was the method, and the copy in TCRdb shows in-frame clones only, minus some. The data contain 77,000 or so clones, approximately 90% of them singletons. The source material was CD4+ or CD8+ T cells sorted from blood, sampled in a trial of the OX40 agonist ivuxolimab. The receptors shown here come from an adult with an advanced solid tumor such as melanoma, head and neck, liver or kidney cancer.

V is TRBV9 and J is TRBJ1-2; unclear D gene. Trimming removed 0 bases at V and 2 bases at J, with 8 bases between. The CDR3 totals 14 residues. Per the germline V gene, CDR1 is SGDLS and CDR2 is YYNGEE. The CDR3 coding sequence is TGTGCCAGCAGCGTAGTCGGAGGGAACTATGGCTACACCTTC. Amino acid sequence: CASSVVGGNYGYTF. Drawing the rest from reference TRBV9 and TRBJ1-2, the complete variable domain is DSGVTQTPKHLITATGQRVTLRCSPRSGDLSVYWYQQSLDQGLQFLIQYYNGEERAKGNILERFSAQQFPDLHSELNLSSLELGDSALYFCASSVVGGNYGYTFGSGTRLTVV.

The V call is TRBV28, the J call TRBJ2-1; 14 positions match TRBD2. This CDR3 is built from 14 residues. V shed 6 bases and J 9 bases; nucleotides not matched to a gene: 4. Germline V gene sequence: CDR1 MDHEN, CDR2 SYDVKM. The CDR3 nucleotides are TGTGCCAGCAGGACTAGCGGGAGGGCCGGTGAGCAGTTCTTC. Its translation: CASRTSGRAGEQFF.

J is TRBJ1-2 and V is TRBV19, with TRBD1 identical over 9 bases. CDR3 size: 20 residues. CDR1 is LNHDA, CDR2 SQIVND, per germline (reference sequence). Germline trimming cut 4 bases from V and 6 bases from J; bases unmatched to any gene: 24. Here the CDR3 reads CASSRGQGLAWRSLSDGYTF. Here the CDR3 DNA reads TGTGCCAGTAGTAGGGGACAGGGTCTAGCTTGGCGAAGTCTCTCCGATGGCTACACCTTC. Full variable domain (outside the CDR3, taken from reference TRBV19 and TRBJ1-2): DGGITQSPKYLFRKEGQNVTLSCEQNLNHDAMYWYRQDPGQGLRLIYYSQIVNDFQKGDIAEGYSVSREKKESFPLTVTSAQKNPTAFYLCASSRGQGLAWRSLSDGYTFGSGTRLTVV.

CDR3 sequence reads: CATSRGLDGMEQYF. CDR3 nucleotide sequence: TGTGCCACCAGCAGAGGACTAGATGGCATGGAGCAGTACTTC. The V call is TRBV15, the J call TRBJ2-7; D is perhaps TRBD2 (6 bases). The germline CDR1 and CDR2 sequences are LNHNV and YYDKDF (reference sequence). The CDR3 totals 14 residues. V lost 1 base to trimming and J lost 7 bases, with 14 bases between them. The variable domain in full, completed from reference TRBV15 and TRBJ2-7, reads DAMVIQNPRYQVTQFGKPVTLSCSQTLNHNVMYWYQQKSSQAPKLLFHYYDKDFNNEADTPDNFQSRRPNTSFCFLDIRSPGLGDTAMYLCATSRGLDGMEQYFGPGTRLTVT.

Only one count was recorded for this clone. The V and J genes are TRBV19 and TRBJ1-1; D is ambiguous. CDR3 length: 11 amino acids. Per germline, CDR1 LNHDA and CDR2 SQIVND (reference sequence). The V gene lost 8 bases and the J gene lost 5 bases, with 9 bases spanning the gap. DNA of the CDR3: TGTGCCAGTGCGTCCGAGACTGAAGCTTTCTTT. Translation gives CASASETEAFF.

This sequence joins TRBV30 and TRBJ1-2; 9 bases line up with TRBD1. CDR1 and CDR2 from the germline V gene are GTSNPN and SVGIG (reference sequence). The CDR3 has 13 residues. Trimming cost V 6 bases and J 5 bases; bases outside gene matches: 7. CDR3 loop: CACFPGQGYGYTF. DNA for the CDR3: TGTGCCTGTTTCCCGGGACAGGGTTATGGCTACACCTTC.

The chain joins TRBV5-6 to TRBJ2-7, with D possibly TRBD1 on 5 matching bases. Germline values: CDR1 SGHDT, CDR2 YYEEEE. CDR3 length: 15 amino acids. V was shortened by 0 bases and J by 2 bases, with 12 bases between the two germline ends. CDR3 sequence (DNA): TGTGCCAGCAGCTTGGTCCCAGGGTTACCCTACGAGCAGTACTTC. It codes for CASSLVPGLPYEQYF.

V is TRBV5-4 and J is TRBJ2-2; D is possibly TRBD1 or TRBD2 (5 bases each). Germline V gene lookup returns CDR1 SGHNT and CDR2 YYREEE (reference sequence). V lost 0 bases to trimming and J lost 5 bases, with 11 bases between them. The CDR3 totals 15 residues. CDR3 in amino acids: CASSLVVWGTGELFF. The CDR3 coding sequence is TGTGCCAGCAGCTTGGTAGTTTGGGGGACCGGGGAGCTGTTTTTT.

The V and J genes are TRBV19 and TRBJ2-4, with 7 nucleotides matching TRBD2. The CDR3 consists of 14 residues. The trim removed 6 bases at V and 6 bases at J, leaving 8 bases unmatched. CDR1 and CDR2 from the germline V gene are LNHDA and SQIVND (reference sequence). The CDR3 is CASSPGGWRNIQYF. The CDR3, as DNA: TGTGCCAGTAGCCCGGGAGGTTGGAGAAACATTCAGTACTTC.

V and J are TRBV18 and TRBJ1-3, with D perhaps TRBD1 (6 bases). Germline values: CDR1 KGHSH, CDR2 LQKENI. The CDR3 extends over 15 amino acids. Trimming shortened V by 2 bases and J by 4 bases, and 12 bases separated the two germline ends. The DNA for the CDR3 is TGTGCCAGCTCACCAGGGCAGGGGTCCGGAAACACCATATATTTT. This sequence encodes CASSPGQGSGNTIYF.

This chain links TRBV14 with TRBJ2-1; D is unclear. Germline CDR1 and CDR2: SGHDN and FVKESK. Trimming removed 1 base at V and 5 bases at J, with 21 bases between. The CDR3 extends over 18 amino acids. The CDR3 loop is CASSQGQLSEVIDNEQFF. CDR3 DNA: TGTGCCAGCAGCCAAGGACAACTGAGCGAAGTGATCGACAATGAGCAGTTCTTC.

As regards this clone: One junction end does not reproduce the germline sequence, and a read error may be involved. The V and J genes are TRBV5-1 and TRBJ2-2; a possible D gene is TRBD2 (5 bases). The germline CDR1 and CDR2 sequences are SGHRS and YFSETQ. This CDR3 comprises 12 residues. DNA for the CDR3: TGCGCCAGCAGATCTCAGTCCGGGGAGCTATTTTTT. Its protein is CASRSQSGELFF.

About this clone itself: Other nucleotide sequences from this sample produce the same CDR3. The V gene is TRBV5-4, the J gene TRBJ1-1; TRBD1 matches 7 bases. Germline-derived CDR1 and CDR2 are SGHNT and YYREEE (reference sequence). The CDR3 sequence is 15 residues long. V lost 4 bases and J lost 0; bases outside the gene matches: 6. CDR3 DNA: TGTGCCAGCAGCCAAGCACAGGGGCTGAACACTGAAGCTTTCTTT. Protein: CASSQAQGLNTEAFF.

The chain is built from TRBV2 and TRBJ1-6, with D tentatively TRBD1 (6 bases). Germline CDR1 is SNHLY and CDR2 is FYNNEI. This CDR3 region has 15 residues. V lost 6 bases and J lost 5, with 14 bases in between. The CDR3 sequence is CASSIGQINNSPLHF. CDR3 DNA: TGTGCCAGCAGCATCGGACAGATTAATAATTCACCCCTCCACTTT.

V and J are TRBV7-2 and TRBJ1-2; 8 bases agree with TRBD1. Germline CDR1 is SGHTA and CDR2 is FQGNSA. The CDR3 extends over 16 amino acids. Trimming took 4 bases from V and 5 from J; bases not matched to a gene: 12. The CDR3 spells CASSSQYRGNGYGYTF. The CDR3 bases are TGTGCCAGCAGCTCCCAGTACAGGGGGAACGGTTATGGCTACACCTTC. The variable domain in full, with the rest retrieved from reference TRBV7-2 and TRBJ1-2, is GAGVSQSPSNKVTEKGKDVELRCDPISGHTALYWYRQSLGQGLEFLIYFQGNSAPDKSGLPSDRFSAERTGGSVSTLTIQRTQQEDSAVYLCASSSQYRGNGYGYTFGSGTRLTVV.

The gene calls are TRBV10-3 and TRBJ2-3, with no clear D. Germline V gene sequence: CDR1 ENHRY, CDR2 SYGVKD. This CDR3 spans 17 amino acids. The germline V and J ends were trimmed by 4 bases and 1 base, with 18 bases remaining between them. CDR3 DNA: TGTGCCATCAGTGTTTGGTCAGGCGGCCTGGGCACAGATACGCAGTATTTT. This codes for CAISVWSGGLGTDTQYF.

The V and J genes are TRBV5-4 and TRBJ2-1, with D maybe TRBD1 (5 bases). CDR1 is SGHNT and CDR2 is YYREEE in the germline V gene (reference sequence). This CDR3 is built from 13 residues. Trimming removed 4 bases at V and 4 bases at J, with 9 bases between. CDR3 bases: TGTGCCAGCAGCGTCGACAGATACAATGAGCAGTTCTTC. The encoded protein is CASSVDRYNEQFF.

As concerns this clone: Other DNA sequences within the sample encode an identical CDR3. V is TRBV7-2 and J is TRBJ1-5; D call uncertain. V shed 1 base and J shed 3 bases, with 7 bases lying between them. Germline V gene sequence: CDR1 SGHTA, CDR2 FQGNSA. This CDR3 spans 14 amino acids. The CDR3 DNA reads TGTGCCAGCAGCTTAGATAGGGTCAATCAGCCCCAGCATTTT. Protein product: CASSLDRVNQPQHF.

This sequence joins TRBV2 and TRBJ2-1; D is undetermined. Germline V gene data show CDR1 as SNHLY and CDR2 as FYNNEI. The length of the CDR3 is 11 residues. The V end was cut by 3 bases, the J end by 4 bases, with 1 base between. CDR3 sequence: CASSEYNEQFF. Written as DNA, the CDR3 is TGTGCCAGCAGTGAGTACAATGAGCAGTTCTTC. Variable domain in full (rest from reference TRBV2 and TRBJ2-1): EPEVTQTPSHQVTQMGQEVILRCVPISNHLYFYWYRQILGQKVEFLVSFYNNEISEKSEIFDDQFSVERPDGSNFTLKIRSTKLEDSAMYFCASSEYNEQFFGPGTRLTVL.

This clone was seen a single time. The chain employs TRBV7-9 and TRBJ1-2; D may be TRBD1 (5 bases). Trimming pared 2 bases from V and 2 bases from J, leaving 9 bases between. The CDR3 is 14 residues long. Germline loops: CDR1 SEHNR, CDR2 FQNEAQ (reference sequence). DNA of the CDR3: TGTGCCAGCAGCTTACCGGGGGGAAACTATGGCTACACCTTC. Its translation is CASSLPGGNYGYTF.

V and J are TRBV28 and TRBJ1-5, with D unresolved. CDR1 is MDHEN and CDR2 is SYDVKM in the germline V gene. The ends were cut back, 5 bases at V and 11 bases at J, with 10 bases in the middle. CDR3 length: 11 amino acids. The CDR3: CASSPRRAQHF. In DNA, the CDR3 is TGTGCCAGCAGTCCTCGGCGGGCCCAGCATTTT.

The chain combines TRBV27 with TRBJ1-4, with D possibly matching TRBD1 (5 bases). CDR3 length equals 14 residues. Trimming removed 3 bases from V and 5 bases from J, with 10 bases in between. Germline V gene data show CDR1 as MNHEY and CDR2 as SMNVEV (reference sequence). CDR3 region: CASSLAGENEKLFF. The DNA for the CDR3 is TGTGCCAGCAGTTTGGCGGGGGAGAATGAAAAACTGTTTTTT.

The chain combines TRBV7-3 with TRBJ2-2, with D unresolved. The ends were cut back, 3 bases at V and 4 bases at J, with 9 bases in the middle. The CDR3 is 14 amino acids. The V gene's germline CDR1 is SGHTA and CDR2 FQGTGA. CDR3 DNA sequence: TGTGCCAGCAGCTTTGGGCCGCGCACCGGGGAGCTGTTTTTT. Its translation: CASSFGPRTGELFF.

The chain combines TRBV13 with TRBJ2-5; TRBD2 agrees at 10 bases. The CDR3 totals 16 residues. The junction had 6 bases not matched to a gene; V was cut back by 5 bases and J by 0 bases. Germline lookup yields CDR1 PRHDT and CDR2 FYEKMQ (reference sequence). In nucleotides, the CDR3 is TGTGCCAGCAGCCCTCCGGGACTAGCGTACCAAGAGACCCAGTACTTC. Residues: CASSPPGLAYQETQYF.

J is TRBJ2-2 and V is TRBV10-3; TRBD2 might be the D (5 bases). The CDR3 extends over 18 amino acids. Between the trimmed V and J ends, which lost 0 bases and 4 bases, there was a span of 18 bases. CDR1 is ENHRY, CDR2 SYGVKD, per germline. This chain's CDR3 is CAISESGSVGRGTGELFF. The CDR3 bases are TGTGCCATCAGTGAGTCGGGATCGGTAGGACGGGGCACCGGGGAGCTGTTTTTT.

J is TRBJ2-3 and V is TRBV7-2; D is possibly TRBD2 (5 bases). V lost 1 base and J 2 bases, leaving 10 bases between the germline ends. Germline V CDR1 and CDR2: SGHTA, FQGNSA. This CDR3 is built from 15 residues. The CDR3 here is CASSLGGRLTDTQYF. The DNA of the CDR3 is TGTGCCAGCAGCTTAGGAGGGCGGCTCACAGATACGCAGTATTTT.

This chain connects TRBV6-5 to TRBJ2-2; 7 bases fit TRBD1. The CDR3 consists of 14 residues. Germline V lookup: CDR1 MNHEY, CDR2 SVGAGI. The junction had 9 bases not matched to a gene; V was cut back by 7 bases and J by 7 bases. The DNA for the CDR3 is TGTGCCAGCACCTGGACAGGCGAAGGCGGGGAGCTGTTTTTT. It specifies CASTWTGEGGELFF.